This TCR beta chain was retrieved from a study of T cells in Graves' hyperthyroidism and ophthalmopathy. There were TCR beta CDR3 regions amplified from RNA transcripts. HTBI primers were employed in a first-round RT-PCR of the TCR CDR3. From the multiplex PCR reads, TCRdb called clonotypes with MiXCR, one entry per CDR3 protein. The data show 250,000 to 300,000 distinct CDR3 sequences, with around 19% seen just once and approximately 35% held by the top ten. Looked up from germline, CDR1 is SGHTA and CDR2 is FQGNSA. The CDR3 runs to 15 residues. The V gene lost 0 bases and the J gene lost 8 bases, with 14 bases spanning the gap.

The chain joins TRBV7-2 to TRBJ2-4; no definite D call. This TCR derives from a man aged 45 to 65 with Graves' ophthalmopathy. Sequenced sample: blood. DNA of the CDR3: TGTGCCAGCAGCTTAGCGGGCCGGACCGTAGACATTCAGTACTTC. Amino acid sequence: CASSLAGRTVDIQYF.